This T cell receptor beta chain was retrieved from a study of blood T cell repertoires in COVID-19. Study information: Acute-phase and convalescent COVID-19 samples originated in the United States, Italy and Spain. T cells, B-cell-depleted T cells, or PBMCs provided the cDNA or gDNA that served as material.

The germline V gene encodes CDR1 SGHTA and CDR2 FQGNSA. The V end lost 1 base, the J end lost 0 bases, and 9 bases lay between the germline ends. The length of the CDR3 is 16 residues. Authors' analysis steps: From reference gene primer amplification, estimates of nucleated cell counts were derived. Measured with immunoSEQ multiplex PCR; TCRdb has only the in-frame clones, and not every one. V, J and clone size are those of that table, while D and trimming were read from the DNA. This sample has fewer than 200,000 clones, with roughly four fifths found just once. Seattle enrolled patients during active infection and tracked them longitudinally.

The receptor comes from a woman between 70 and 85 years old with COVID-19, enrolled during active disease. The chain couples TRBV7-2 to TRBJ2-2; D not resolved. Sequenced input: peripheral blood. The CDR3 is CASSLEDFANTGELFF. As DNA, the CDR3 is TGTGCCAGCAGCTTAGAAGACTTCGCGAACACCGGGGAGCTGTTTTTT.